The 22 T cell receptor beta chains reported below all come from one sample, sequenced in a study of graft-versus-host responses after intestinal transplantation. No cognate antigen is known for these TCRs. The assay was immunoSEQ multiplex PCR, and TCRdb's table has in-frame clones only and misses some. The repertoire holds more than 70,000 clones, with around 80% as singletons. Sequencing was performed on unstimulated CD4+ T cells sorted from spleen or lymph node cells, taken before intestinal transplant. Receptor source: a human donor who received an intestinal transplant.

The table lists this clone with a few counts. The CDR3 loop is CASSPSPLRQGANGYTF. CDR3 nucleotide sequence: TGTGCCAGCTCACCGTCTCCCCTTCGGCAGGGGGCAAATGGCTACACCTTC. The V gene is TRBV18, the J gene TRBJ1-2; 8 bases are shared with TRBD1. Per germline, CDR1 KGHSH and CDR2 LQKENI. The CDR3 contains 17 residues. Trimming at V came to 3 bases and at J to 6 bases, leaving 15 bases not matched to a gene.

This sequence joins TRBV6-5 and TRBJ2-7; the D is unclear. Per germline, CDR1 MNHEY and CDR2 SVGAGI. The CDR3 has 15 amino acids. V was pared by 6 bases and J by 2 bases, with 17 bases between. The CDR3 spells CASSTFEAVTYEQYF. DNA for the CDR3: TGTGCCAGCAGCACCTTTGAGGCAGTTACCTACGAGCAGTACTTC.

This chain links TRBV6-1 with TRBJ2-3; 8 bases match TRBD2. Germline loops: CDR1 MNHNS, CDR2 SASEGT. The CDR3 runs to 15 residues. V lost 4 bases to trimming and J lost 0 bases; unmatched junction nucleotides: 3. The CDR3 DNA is TGTGCCAGCAGTGGGAAGCGGGGGAGCACAGATACGCAGTATTTT. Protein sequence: CASSGKRGSTDTQYF.

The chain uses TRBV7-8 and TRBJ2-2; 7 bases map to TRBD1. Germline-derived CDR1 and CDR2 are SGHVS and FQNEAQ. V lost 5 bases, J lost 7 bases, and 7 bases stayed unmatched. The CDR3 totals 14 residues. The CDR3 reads CASSTRTGDGELFF. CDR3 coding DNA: TGTGCCAGCAGCACGAGGACAGGCGACGGGGAGCTGTTTTTT.

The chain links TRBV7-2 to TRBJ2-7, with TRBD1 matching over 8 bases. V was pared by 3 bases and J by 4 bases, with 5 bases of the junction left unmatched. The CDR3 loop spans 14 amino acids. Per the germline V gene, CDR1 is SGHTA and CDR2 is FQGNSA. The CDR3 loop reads CASSFSTGGYEQYF. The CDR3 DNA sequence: TGTGCCAGCAGCTTCTCCACAGGGGGATACGAGCAGTACTTC.

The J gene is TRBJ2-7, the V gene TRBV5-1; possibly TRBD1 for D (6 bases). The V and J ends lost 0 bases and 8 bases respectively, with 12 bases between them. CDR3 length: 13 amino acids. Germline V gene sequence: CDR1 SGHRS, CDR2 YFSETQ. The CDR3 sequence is CASSLGQGTKQYF. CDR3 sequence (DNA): TGCGCCAGCAGCTTGGGGCAGGGGACGAAGCAGTACTTC.

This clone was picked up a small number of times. The CDR3 DNA is TGTGCCAGCAGCTTGGGCGGTGGCTACACCTTC. As protein: CASSLGGGYTF. The chain carries TRBV5-6 and TRBJ1-2; no clear D. V shed 0 bases and J shed 7 bases, with 4 bases lying between them. The CDR3 is 11 amino acids. From germline, CDR1 is SGHDT and CDR2 YYEEEE.

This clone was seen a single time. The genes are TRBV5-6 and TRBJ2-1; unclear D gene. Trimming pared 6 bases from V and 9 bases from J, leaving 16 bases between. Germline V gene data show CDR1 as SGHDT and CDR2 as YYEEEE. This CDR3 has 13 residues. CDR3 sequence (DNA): TGTGCCAGCATTATGGGCCCACTTGGTGAGCAGTTCTTC. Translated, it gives CASIMGPLGEQFF.

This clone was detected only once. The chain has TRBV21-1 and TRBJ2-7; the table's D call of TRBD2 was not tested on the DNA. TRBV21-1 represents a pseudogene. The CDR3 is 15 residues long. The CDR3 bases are TGTGCCAGCAGCAAAGTAGGGCTAGCTCACTACGAGCAGTACTTC. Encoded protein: CASSKVGLAHYEQYF.

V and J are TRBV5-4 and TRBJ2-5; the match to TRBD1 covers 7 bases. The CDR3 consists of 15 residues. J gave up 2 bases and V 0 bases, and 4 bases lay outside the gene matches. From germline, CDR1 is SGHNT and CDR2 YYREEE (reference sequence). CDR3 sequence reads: CASSLVAGGQETQYF. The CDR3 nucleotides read TGTGCCAGCAGCTTGGTCGCAGGGGGACAAGAGACCCAGTACTTC.

The CDR3 loop reads CASSAHLAGYEQYF. CDR3 nucleotides: TGTGCCAGCAGTGCACACTTAGCCGGCTACGAGCAGTACTTC. This chain links TRBV2 with TRBJ2-7; D is ambiguous. Per germline, CDR1 SNHLY and CDR2 FYNNEI. The CDR3 has 14 amino acids. Trimming cost V 4 bases and J 3 bases, with 13 bases left between them.

The CDR3 protein is CASSVRREPGELFF. CDR3 DNA sequence: TGTGCCAGCAGTGTCCGACGGGAGCCCGGGGAGCTGTTTTTT. This sequence joins TRBV28 and TRBJ2-2, with D perhaps TRBD2 (6 bases). The CDR3 spans 14 residues. V gave up 5 bases and J gave up 6 bases, with 13 bases separating them. The germline CDR1 and CDR2 sequences are MDHEN and SYDVKM.

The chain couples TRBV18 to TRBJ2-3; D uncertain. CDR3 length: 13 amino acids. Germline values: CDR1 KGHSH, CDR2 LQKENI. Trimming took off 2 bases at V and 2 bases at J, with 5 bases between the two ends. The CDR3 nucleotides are TGTGCCAGCTCACCATTAGCCACAGATACGCAGTATTTT. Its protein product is CASSPLATDTQYF.

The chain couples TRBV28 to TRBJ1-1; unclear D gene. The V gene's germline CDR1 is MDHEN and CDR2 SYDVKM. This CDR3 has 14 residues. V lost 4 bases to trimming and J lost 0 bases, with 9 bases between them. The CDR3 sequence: CASSSPRVNTEAFF. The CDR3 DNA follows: TGTGCCAGCAGTTCCCCCCGCGTGAACACTGAAGCTTTCTTT.

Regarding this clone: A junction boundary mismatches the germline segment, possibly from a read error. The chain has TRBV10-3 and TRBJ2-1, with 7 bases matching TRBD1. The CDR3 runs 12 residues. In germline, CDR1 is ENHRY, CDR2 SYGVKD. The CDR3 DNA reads TGTGCCATCAGTGAGGGGGGACAGAGCATACTCTTC. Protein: CAISEGGQSILF.

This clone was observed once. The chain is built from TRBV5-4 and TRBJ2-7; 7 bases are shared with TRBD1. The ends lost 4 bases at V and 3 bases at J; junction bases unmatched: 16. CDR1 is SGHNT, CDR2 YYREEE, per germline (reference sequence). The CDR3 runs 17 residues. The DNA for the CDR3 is TGTGCCAGCAGCAAAGCAGGACCGGGACAGAGCGTCTACGAGCAGTACTTC. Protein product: CASSKAGPGQSVYEQYF.

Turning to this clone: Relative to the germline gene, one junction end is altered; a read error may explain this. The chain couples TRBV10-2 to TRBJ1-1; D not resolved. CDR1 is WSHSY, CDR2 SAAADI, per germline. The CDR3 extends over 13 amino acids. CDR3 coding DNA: TGCGCCAACAGTCCTAACCTCGTGTCTGAAGCTTTCTTT. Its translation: CANSPNLVSEAFF.

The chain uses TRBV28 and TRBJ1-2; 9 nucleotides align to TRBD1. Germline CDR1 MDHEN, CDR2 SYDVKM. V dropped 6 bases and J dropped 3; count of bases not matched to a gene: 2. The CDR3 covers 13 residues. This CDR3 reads CASSRDRDYGYTF. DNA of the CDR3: TGTGCCAGCAGCCGGGACAGGGACTATGGCTACACCTTC.

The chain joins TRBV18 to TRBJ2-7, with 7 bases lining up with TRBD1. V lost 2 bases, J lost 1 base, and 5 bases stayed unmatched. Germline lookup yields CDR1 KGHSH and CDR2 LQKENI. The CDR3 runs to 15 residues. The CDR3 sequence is CASSPIPGQSYEQYF. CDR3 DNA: TGTGCCAGCTCACCAATTCCGGGACAGTCCTACGAGCAGTACTTC. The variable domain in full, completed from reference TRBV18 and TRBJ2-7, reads NAGVMQNPRHLVRRRGQEARLRCSPMKGHSHVYWYRQLPEEGLKFMVYLQKENIIDESGMPKERFSAEFPKEGPSILRIQQVVRGDSAAYFCASSPIPGQSYEQYFGPGTRLTVT.

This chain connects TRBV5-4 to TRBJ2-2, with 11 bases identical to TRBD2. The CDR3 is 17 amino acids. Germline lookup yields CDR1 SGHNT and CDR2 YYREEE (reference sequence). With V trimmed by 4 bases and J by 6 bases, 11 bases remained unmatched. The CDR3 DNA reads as TGTGCCAGCAGCCCCCAAACTAGCGGGAGTTTGTCCGGGGAGCTGTTTTTT. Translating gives CASSPQTSGSLSGELFF.

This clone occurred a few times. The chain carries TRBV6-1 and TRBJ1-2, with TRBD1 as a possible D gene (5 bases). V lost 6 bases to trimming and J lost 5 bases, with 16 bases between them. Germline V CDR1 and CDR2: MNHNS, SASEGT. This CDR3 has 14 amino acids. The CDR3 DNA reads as TGTGCCAGCAGACAAGCAGGGTGGGAATATGGCTACACCTTC. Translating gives CASRQAGWEYGYTF.

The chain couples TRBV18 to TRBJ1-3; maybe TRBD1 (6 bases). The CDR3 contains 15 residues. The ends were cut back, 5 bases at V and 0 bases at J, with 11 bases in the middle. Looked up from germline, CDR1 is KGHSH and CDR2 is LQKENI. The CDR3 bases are TGTGCCAGCTCAGTCCAGGGGAACTCTGGAAACACCATATATTTT. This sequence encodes CASSVQGNSGNTIYF. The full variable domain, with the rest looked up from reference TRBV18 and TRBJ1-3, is NAGVMQNPRHLVRRRGQEARLRCSPMKGHSHVYWYRQLPEEGLKFMVYLQKENIIDESGMPKERFSAEFPKEGPSILRIQQVVRGDSAAYFCASSVQGNSGNTIYFGEGSWLTVV.